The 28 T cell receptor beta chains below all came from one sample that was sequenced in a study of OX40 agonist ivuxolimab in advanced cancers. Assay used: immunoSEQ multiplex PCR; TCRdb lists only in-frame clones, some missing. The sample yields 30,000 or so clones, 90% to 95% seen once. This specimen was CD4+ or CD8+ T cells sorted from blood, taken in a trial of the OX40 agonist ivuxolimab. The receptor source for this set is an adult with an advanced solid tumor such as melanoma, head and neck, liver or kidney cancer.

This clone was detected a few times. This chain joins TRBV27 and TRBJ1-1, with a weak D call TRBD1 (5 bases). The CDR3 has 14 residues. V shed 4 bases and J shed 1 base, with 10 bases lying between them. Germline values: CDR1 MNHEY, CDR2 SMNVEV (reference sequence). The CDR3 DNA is TGTGCCAGCAGTTGGGGCGGGGGGAACACTGAAGCTTTCTTT. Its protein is CASSWGGGNTEAFF.

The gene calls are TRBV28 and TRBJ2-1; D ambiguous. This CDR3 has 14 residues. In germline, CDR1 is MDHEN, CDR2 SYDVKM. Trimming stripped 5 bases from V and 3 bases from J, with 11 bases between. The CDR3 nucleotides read TGTGCCAGCAGTCTCCCCGGCAGCTACAATGAGCAGTTCTTC. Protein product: CASSLPGSYNEQFF.

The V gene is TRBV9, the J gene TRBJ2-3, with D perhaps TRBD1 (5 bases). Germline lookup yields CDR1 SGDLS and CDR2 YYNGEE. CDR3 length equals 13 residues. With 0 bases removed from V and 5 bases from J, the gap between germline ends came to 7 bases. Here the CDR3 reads CASSVGGGDTQYF. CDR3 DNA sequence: TGTGCCAGCAGCGTAGGGGGCGGAGATACGCAGTATTTT. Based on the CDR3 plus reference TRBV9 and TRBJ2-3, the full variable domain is DSGVTQTPKHLITATGQRVTLRCSPRSGDLSVYWYQQSLDQGLQFLIQYYNGEERAKGNILERFSAQQFPDLHSELNLSSLELGDSALYFCASSVGGGDTQYFGPGTRLTVL.

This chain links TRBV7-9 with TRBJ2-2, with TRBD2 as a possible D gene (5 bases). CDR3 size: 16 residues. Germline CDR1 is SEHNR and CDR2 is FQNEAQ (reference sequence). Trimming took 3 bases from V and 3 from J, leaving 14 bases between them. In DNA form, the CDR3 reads TGTGCCAGCAGCTTCCCGGAGAGGGCGGACACCGGGGAGCTGTTTTTT. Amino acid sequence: CASSFPERADTGELFF. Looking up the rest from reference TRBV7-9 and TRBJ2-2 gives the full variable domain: DTGVSQNPRHKITKRGQNVTFRCDPISEHNRLYWYRQTLGQGPEFLTYFQNEAQLEKSRLLSDRFSAERPKGSFSTLEIQRTEQGDSAMYLCASSFPERADTGELFFGEGSRLTVL.

CDR3 nucleotides: TGTGCCAGCAGCTTAGTAGGGGTGCGGGAAAAACTGTTTTTT. It specifies CASSLVGVREKLFF. This chain connects TRBV11-2 to TRBJ1-4; possibly TRBD1 for D (5 bases). The CDR3 runs to 14 residues. The V gene lost 1 base and the J gene lost 8 bases, with 11 bases spanning the gap. Looked up from germline, CDR1 is SGHAT and CDR2 is FQNNGV.

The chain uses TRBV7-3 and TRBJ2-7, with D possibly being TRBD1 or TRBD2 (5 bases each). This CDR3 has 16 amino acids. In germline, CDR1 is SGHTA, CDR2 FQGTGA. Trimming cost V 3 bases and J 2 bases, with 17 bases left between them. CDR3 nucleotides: TGTGCCAGCAGCTTGTTAGACCGCCGGGGCACCTACGAGCAGTACTTC. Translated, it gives CASSLLDRRGTYEQYF.

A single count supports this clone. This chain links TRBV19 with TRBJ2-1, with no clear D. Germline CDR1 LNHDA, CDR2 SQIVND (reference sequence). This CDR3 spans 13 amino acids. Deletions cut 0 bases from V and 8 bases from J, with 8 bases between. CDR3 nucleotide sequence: TGTGCCAGTAGTATAGACGCTTTCCATGAGCAGTTCTTC. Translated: CASSIDAFHEQFF.

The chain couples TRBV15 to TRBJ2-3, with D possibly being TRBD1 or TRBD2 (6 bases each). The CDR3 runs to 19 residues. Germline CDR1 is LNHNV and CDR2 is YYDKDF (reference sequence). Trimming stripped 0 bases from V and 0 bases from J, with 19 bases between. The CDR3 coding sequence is TGTGCCACCAGCAGAGAAGGGGGGTCGGGGGCCGCTAGCACAGATACGCAGTATTTT. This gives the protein CATSREGGSGAASTDTQYF.

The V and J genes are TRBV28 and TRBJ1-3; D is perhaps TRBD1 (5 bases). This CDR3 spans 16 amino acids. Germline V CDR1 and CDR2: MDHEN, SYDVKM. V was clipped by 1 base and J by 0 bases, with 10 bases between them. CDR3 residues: CASSLSGADSGNTIYF. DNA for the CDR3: TGTGCCAGCAGTTTATCCGGGGCGGACTCTGGAAACACCATATATTTT. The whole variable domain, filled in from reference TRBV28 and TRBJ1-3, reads DVKVTQSSRYLVKRTGEKVFLECVQDMDHENMFWYRQDPGLGLRLIYFSYDVKMKEKGDIPEGYSVSREKKERFSLILESASTNQTSMYLCASSLSGADSGNTIYFGEGSWLTVV.

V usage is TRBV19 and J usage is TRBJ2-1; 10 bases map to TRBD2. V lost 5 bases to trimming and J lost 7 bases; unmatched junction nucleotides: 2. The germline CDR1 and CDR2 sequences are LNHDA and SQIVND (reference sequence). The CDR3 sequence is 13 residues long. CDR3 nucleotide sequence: TGTGCCAGTAGTCTAGCGGGGGCGAATGAGCAGTTCTTC. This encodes CASSLAGANEQFF.

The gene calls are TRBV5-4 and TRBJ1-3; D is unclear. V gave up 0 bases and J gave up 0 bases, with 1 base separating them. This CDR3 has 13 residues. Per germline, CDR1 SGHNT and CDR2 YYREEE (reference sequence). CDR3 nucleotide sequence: TGTGCCAGCAGCTTGGGCTCTGGAAACACCATATATTTT. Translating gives CASSLGSGNTIYF.

For the CDR3, the DNA is TGTGCCAGCAGCCCAGGGATTTCGAACACCGGGGAGCTGTTTTTT. This gives the protein CASSPGISNTGELFF. The chain couples TRBV9 to TRBJ2-2; TRBD1 is a possible D gene (5 bases). Trimming took 4 bases from V and 0 from J, leaving 10 bases between them. Germline lookup yields CDR1 SGDLS and CDR2 YYNGEE. The CDR3 has 15 amino acids. The full variable domain, with the rest looked up from reference TRBV9 and TRBJ2-2, is DSGVTQTPKHLITATGQRVTLRCSPRSGDLSVYWYQQSLDQGLQFLIQYYNGEERAKGNILERFSAQQFPDLHSELNLSSLELGDSALYFCASSPGISNTGELFFGEGSRLTVL.

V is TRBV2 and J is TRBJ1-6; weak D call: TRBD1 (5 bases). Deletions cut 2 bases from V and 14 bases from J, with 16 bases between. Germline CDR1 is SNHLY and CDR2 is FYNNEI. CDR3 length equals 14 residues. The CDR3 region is CASSEWKRPDTLHF. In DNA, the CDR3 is TGTGCCAGCAGTGAATGGAAGAGGCCGGACACCCTCCACTTT. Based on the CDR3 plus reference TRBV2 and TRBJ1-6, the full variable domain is EPEVTQTPSHQVTQMGQEVILRCVPISNHLYFYWYRQILGQKVEFLVSFYNNEISEKSEIFDDQFSVERPDGSNFTLKIRSTKLEDSAMYFCASSEWKRPDTLHFGNGTRLTVT.

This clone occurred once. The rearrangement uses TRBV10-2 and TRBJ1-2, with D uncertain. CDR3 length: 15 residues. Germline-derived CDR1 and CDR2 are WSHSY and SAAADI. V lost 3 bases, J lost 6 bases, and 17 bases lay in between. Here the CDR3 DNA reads TGCGCCAGCAGTGACCCCGGGATAAATTACGATGGCTACACCTTC. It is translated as CASSDPGINYDGYTF.

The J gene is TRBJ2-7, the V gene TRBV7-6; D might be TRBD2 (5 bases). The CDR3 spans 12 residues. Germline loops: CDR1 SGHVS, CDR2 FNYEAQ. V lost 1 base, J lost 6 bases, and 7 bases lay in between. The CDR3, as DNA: TGTGCCAGCAGCTTAGGAGGAGGCGAGCAGTACTTC. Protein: CASSLGGGEQYF.

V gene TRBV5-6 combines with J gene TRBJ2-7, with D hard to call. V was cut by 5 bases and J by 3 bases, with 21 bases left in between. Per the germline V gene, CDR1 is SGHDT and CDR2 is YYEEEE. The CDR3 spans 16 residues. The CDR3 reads CASSLPIGTRLYEQYF. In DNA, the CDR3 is TGTGCCAGCAGTCTCCCTATCGGAACGCGGCTCTACGAGCAGTACTTC.

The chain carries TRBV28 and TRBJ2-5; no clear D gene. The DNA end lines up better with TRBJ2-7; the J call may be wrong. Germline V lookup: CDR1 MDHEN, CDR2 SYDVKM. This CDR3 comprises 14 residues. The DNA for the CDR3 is TGTGCCAGCAGTTTATGGGCAGCTCTGTACGAGCAGTACTTC. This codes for CASSLWAALYEQYF.

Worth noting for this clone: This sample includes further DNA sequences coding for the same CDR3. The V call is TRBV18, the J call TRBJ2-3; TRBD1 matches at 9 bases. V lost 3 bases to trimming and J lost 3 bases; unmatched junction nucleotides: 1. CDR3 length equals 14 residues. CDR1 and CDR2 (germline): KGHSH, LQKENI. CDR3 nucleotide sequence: TGTGCCAGCTCACCCGGACAGGGGACAGATACGCAGTATTTT. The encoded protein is CASSPGQGTDTQYF. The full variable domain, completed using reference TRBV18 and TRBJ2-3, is NAGVMQNPRHLVRRRGQEARLRCSPMKGHSHVYWYRQLPEEGLKFMVYLQKENIIDESGMPKERFSAEFPKEGPSILRIQQVVRGDSAAYFCASSPGQGTDTQYFGPGTRLTVL.

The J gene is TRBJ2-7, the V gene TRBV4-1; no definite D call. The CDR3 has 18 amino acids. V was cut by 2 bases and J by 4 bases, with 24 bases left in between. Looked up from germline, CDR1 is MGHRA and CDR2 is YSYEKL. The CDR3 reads CASSQTLPSVGKSYEQYF. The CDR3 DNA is TGCGCCAGCAGCCAAACTCTCCCGAGTGTCGGCAAGTCATACGAGCAGTACTTC.

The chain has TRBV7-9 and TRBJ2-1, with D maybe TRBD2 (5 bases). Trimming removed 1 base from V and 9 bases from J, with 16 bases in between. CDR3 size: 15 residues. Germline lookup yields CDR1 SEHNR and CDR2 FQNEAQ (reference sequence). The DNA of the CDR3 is TGTGCCAGCAGCTTAGTCTCTACTAGTGGTCGTGAGCAGTTCTTC. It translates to CASSLVSTSGREQFF.

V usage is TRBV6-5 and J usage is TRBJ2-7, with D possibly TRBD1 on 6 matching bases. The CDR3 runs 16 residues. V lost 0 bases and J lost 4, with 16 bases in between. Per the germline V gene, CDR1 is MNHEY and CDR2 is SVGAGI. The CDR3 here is CASSYSVGDRHYEQYF. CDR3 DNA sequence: TGTGCCAGCAGTTACTCGGTAGGAGACAGGCATTACGAGCAGTACTTC.

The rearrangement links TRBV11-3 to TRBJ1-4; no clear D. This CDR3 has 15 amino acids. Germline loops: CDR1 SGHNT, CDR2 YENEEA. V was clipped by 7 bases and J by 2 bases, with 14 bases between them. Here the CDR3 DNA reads TGTGCCAGCACACAAGATTTTTGGACTAATGAAAAACTGTTTTTT. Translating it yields CASTQDFWTNEKLFF.

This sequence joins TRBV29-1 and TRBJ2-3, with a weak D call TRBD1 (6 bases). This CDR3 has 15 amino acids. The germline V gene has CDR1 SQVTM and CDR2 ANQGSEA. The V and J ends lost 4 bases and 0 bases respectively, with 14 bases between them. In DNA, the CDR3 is TGCAGCGTTGGGTTACACAGGGTTAGCACAGATACGCAGTATTTT. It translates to CSVGLHRVSTDTQYF.

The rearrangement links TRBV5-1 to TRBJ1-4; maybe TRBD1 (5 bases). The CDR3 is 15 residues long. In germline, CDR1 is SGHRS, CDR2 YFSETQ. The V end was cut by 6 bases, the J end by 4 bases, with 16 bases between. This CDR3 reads CASKSLQAYNEKLFF. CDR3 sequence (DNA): TGCGCCAGCAAGTCTCTACAGGCGTATAATGAAAAACTGTTTTTT.

CDR3 DNA: TGTGCCAGCAGGCCACTAGCGGGAGGCGGTGGGAATGAGCAGTTCTTC. Its protein is CASRPLAGGGGNEQFF. This chain uses TRBV27 with TRBJ2-1; 12 nucleotides match TRBD2. With 6 bases clipped from V and 7 bases from J, the junction kept 10 bases outside the gene matches. This CDR3 comprises 16 residues. The germline CDR1 and CDR2 sequences are MNHEY and SMNVEV (reference sequence).

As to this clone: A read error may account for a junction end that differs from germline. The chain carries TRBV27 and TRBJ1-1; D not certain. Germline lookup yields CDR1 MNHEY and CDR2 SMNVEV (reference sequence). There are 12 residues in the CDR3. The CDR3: CVSSFGNTEAFF. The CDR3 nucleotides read TGTGTCAGCAGTTTTGGGAACACTGAAGCTTTCTTT.

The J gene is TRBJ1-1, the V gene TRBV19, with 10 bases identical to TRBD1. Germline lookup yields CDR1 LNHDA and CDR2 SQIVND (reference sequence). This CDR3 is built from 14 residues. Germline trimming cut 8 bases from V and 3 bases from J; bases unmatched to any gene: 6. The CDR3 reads CASGTGTGDTEAFF. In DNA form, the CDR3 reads TGTGCCAGTGGCACCGGGACAGGGGACACTGAAGCTTTCTTT.

DNA of the CDR3: TGCGCCAGCAGCTTGTTGGGGGCCACCTACGAGCAGTACTTC. Translating gives CASSLLGATYEQYF. The rearrangement uses TRBV5-1 and TRBJ2-7, with D perhaps TRBD1 (6 bases). The germline V and J ends were trimmed by 1 base and 2 bases, with 10 bases remaining between them. The CDR3 spans 14 residues. In germline, CDR1 is SGHRS, CDR2 YFSETQ.